This T cell receptor beta chain was profiled in a study of long-term antiretroviral therapy in people with HIV. Runs used v3.0 of the immunoSEQ assay and were done at survey level. Profiled with immunoSEQ multiplex PCR; TCRdb holds only in-frame clones, not every one. This table holds more than 15,000 clones, almost 90% found once. Germline CDR1 and CDR2: SGHVS and FQNEAQ. CDR3 length: 16 amino acids. Trimming removed 5 bases from V and 7 bases from J; junction bases left unmatched: 15. On this clone itself: No antigen is known for it.

Whole-study findings and limits: Diversity increased after ART yet remained lower than in transplant donor controls.

This TCR was recovered from a woman aged 30 to 39 with HIV. The V gene is TRBV7-8, the J gene TRBJ2-7; 9 positions match TRBD1. The material sequenced was unsorted PBMCs, taken around 2.3 years before starting antiretroviral therapy. The CDR3: CASSPTGGTGRKEQYF. CDR3 bases: TGTGCCAGCAGCCCAACCGGGGGGACAGGGAGAAAAGAGCAGTACTTC. The whole variable domain, filled in from reference TRBV7-8 and TRBJ2-7, reads GAGVSQSPRYKVAKRGQDVALRCDPISGHVSLFWYQQALGQGPEFLTYFQNEAQLDKSGLPSDRFFAERPEGSVSTLKIQRTQQEDSAVYLCASSPTGGTGRKEQYFGPGTRLTVT.